This section outlines one T cell receptor (beta chain) sequence together with its context. The data are from a study of early T cells in non-severe SARS-CoV-2 infection. TCRdb itself ran the 5' RACE reads through MiXCR, one entry per CDR3 protein. The sample consists of tens of thousands of distinct CDR3 sequences, approximately 13% of them appearing once. Germline V gene lookup returns CDR1 SGHDN and CDR2 FVKESK. This CDR3 has 16 amino acids. The ends lost 4 bases at V and 5 bases at J; junction bases unmatched: 8. The clonotype comes from an adult who was a healthcare worker with PCR-confirmed SARS-CoV-2 infection or an uninfected control (not recorded which). The J gene is TRBJ2-2, the V gene TRBV14; TRBD2 matches 9 bases. Sequences were derived from whole blood, sampled at baseline. The CDR3 DNA is TGTGCCAGCAGCCCCGGGATAGCGGGAGAAACCGGGGAGCTGTTTTTT. Translating gives CASSPGIAGETGELFF.